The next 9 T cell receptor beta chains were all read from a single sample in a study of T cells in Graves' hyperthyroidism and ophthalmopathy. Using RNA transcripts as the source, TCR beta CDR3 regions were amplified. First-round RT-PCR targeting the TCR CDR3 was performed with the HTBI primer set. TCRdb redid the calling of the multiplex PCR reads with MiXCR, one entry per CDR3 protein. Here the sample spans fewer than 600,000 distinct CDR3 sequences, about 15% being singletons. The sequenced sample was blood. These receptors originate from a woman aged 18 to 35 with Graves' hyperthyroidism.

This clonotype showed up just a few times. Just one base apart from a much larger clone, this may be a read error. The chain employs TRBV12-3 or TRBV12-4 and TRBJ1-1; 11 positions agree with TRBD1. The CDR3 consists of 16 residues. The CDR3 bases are TGTGCCAGCAGTAGCCACGGGACAGGGGGAGGGACTGAAGCTCTCTTT. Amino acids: CASSSHGTGGGTEALF.

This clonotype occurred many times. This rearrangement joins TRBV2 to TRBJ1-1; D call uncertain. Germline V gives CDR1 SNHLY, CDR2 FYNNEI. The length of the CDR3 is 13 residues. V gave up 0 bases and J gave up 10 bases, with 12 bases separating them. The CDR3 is CASSEARRRRAFF. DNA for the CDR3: TGTGCCAGCAGTGAAGCGCGGCGTCGCCGAGCTTTCTTT.

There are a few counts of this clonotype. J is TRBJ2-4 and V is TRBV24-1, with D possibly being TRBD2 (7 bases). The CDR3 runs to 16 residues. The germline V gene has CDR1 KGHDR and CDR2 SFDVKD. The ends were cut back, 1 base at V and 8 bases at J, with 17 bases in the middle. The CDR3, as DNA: TGTGCCACCAGTGATTTAAGGGGGGGGGCTAGGGACATTCAGTACTTC. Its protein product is CATSDLRGGARDIQYF.

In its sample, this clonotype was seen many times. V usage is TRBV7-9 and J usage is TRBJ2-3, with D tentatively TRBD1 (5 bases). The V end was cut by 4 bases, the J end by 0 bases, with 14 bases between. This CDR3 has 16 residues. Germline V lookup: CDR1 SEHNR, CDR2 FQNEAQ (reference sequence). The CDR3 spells CASSSNRQKSTDTQYF. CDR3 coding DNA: TGTGCCAGCAGCTCAAACAGACAGAAGAGCACAGATACGCAGTATTTT.

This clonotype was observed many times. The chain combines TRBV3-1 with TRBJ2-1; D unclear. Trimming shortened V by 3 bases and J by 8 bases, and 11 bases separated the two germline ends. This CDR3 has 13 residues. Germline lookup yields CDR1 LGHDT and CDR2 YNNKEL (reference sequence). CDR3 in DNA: TGTGCCAGCAGCCATCAGCCCAGCTATGAGCAGTTCTTC. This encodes CASSHQPSYEQFF.

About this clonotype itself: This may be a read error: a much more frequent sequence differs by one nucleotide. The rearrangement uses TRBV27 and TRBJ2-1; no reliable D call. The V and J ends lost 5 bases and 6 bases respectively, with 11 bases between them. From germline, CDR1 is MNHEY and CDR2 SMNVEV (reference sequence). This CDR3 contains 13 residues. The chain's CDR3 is CASSPSRANEQFF. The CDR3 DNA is TGTGCCAGCAGTCCGAGCAGAGCCAATGAGCAGTTCTTC.

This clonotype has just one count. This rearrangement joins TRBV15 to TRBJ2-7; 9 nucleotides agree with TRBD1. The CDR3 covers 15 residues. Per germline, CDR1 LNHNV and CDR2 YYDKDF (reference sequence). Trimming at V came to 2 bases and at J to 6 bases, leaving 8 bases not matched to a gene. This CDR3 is CATSRMGQGTCEQYF. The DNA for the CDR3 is TGTGCCACCAGCAGAATGGGACAGGGCACCTGCGAGCAGTACTTC.

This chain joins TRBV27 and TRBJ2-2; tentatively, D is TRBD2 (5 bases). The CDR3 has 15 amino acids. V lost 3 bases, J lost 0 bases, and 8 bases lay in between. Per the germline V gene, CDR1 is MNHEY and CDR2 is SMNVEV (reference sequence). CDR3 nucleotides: TGTGCCAGCAGTTTCGGGATAGCGAACACCGGGGAGCTGTTTTTT. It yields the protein CASSFGIANTGELFF.

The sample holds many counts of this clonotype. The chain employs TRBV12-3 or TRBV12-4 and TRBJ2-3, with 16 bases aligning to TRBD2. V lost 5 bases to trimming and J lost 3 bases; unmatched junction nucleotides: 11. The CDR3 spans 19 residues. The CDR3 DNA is TGTGCCAGCAGTCTTTCTGGGACTAGCGGGAGGGCCGGTACAGATACGCAGTATTTT. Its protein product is CASSLSGTSGRAGTDTQYF.